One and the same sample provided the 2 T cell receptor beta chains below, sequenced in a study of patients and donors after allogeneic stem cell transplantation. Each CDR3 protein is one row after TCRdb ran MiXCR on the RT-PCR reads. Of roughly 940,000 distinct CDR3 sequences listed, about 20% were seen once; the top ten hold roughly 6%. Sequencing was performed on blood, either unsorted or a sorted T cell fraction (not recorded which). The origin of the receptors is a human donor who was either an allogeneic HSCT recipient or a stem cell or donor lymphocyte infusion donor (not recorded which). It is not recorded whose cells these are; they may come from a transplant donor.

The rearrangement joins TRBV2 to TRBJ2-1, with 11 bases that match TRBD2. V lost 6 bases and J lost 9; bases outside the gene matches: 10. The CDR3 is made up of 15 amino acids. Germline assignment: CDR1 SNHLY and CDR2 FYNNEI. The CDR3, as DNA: TGTGCCAGCAGCGAGCATAGCGGGGGGGCCCGTGAGCAGTTCTTC. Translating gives CASSEHSGGAREQFF.

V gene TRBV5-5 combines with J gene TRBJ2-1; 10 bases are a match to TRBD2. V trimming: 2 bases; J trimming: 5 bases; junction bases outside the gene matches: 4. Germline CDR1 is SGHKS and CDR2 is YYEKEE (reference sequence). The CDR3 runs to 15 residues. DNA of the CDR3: TGTGCCAGCAGCTTACTAGCGGGACCTCACAATGAGCAGTTCTTC. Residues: CASSLLAGPHNEQFF.